This T cell receptor (beta chain) appears in the sequencing data of a study of identifying expanded T cells in peripheral blood. Note on this clone: Its antigen is as yet unknown.

Study-level results: Over two and four weeks, about 15 and 19 clones changed, versus around 1.2 between replicates.

The CDR3 runs 14 residues. Germline loops: CDR1 MNHEY, CDR2 SMNVEV (reference sequence). V was clipped by 4 bases and J by 0 bases, with 9 bases between them. Collection occurred without any documented infections or immune events in donors. TCRdb's table, derived via immunoSEQ multiplex PCR, lists solely in-frame clones and lacks some. The sample shows some 76,000 clones, roughly 88% of them seen only once. The TCR sequence derives from a person between 18 and 75 years old in good health. The gene calls are TRBV27 and TRBJ2-5; D remains unclear. Sequencing was done on a sample of blood. CDR3 coding DNA: TGTGCCAGCAGTTATGCCGGTCACCAAGAGACCCAGTACTTC. It is translated as CASSYAGHQETQYF.